The clone carrying this TCR beta chain was picked up one time. V dropped 3 bases and J dropped 2; count of bases not matched to a gene: 5. Per germline, CDR1 MNHNS and CDR2 SASEGT. This CDR3 is built from 15 residues. Repertoires were generated with immunoSEQ multiplex PCR, while TCRdb's copy carries only in-frame clones and drops some. This sample has 2 million to 2.5 million clones, with under 95% found just once. The sample belongs to a study of shared clonotypes between healthy human individuals. Sequencing used naive CD4+ T cells from PBMCs. Subset here: CD45RA+ positively selected. This TCR derives from a man aged 18 to 35 in good health. Some clones in this sample may be carry-over from other donors' samples. The J gene is TRBJ2-3, the V gene TRBV6-1; the match to TRBD1 covers 7 bases. The CDR3 sequence: CASSDRDRLTDTQYF. The DNA of the CDR3 is TGTGCCAGCAGTGATAGGGACAGACTCACAGATACGCAGTATTTT.